The 21 T cell receptor beta chains below were found in one sample sequenced in a study of T cell repertoires in cytomegalovirus infection. Using its own MiXCR run on the reads, TCRdb lists one record per CDR3 protein. The sample has about 310,000 distinct CDR3 sequences, roughly a sixth seen once. The sequencing input was PBMCs. All receptors come from a human donor in good health (CMV status not recorded). Some clones in this sample may be carry-over from other donors' samples.

This clonotype has only a few counts. At one of its ends the junction is not consistent with the germline gene, which may arise from a read error. The gene calls are TRBV4-1 and TRBJ2-7, with TRBD2 matching 11 bases. Germline V lookup: CDR1 MGHRA, CDR2 YSYEKL. The CDR3 is 16 residues long. The CDR3 loop reads CASSPNVLAGGYEQYF. DNA for the CDR3: TGTGCCAGCAGCCCTAACGTGCTAGCGGGGGGATACGAGCAGTACTTC.

This clonotype was counted between two and nine times. V usage is TRBV28 and J usage is TRBJ1-1; D possibly corresponds to TRBD1 (6 bases). The CDR3 sequence is 14 residues long. Trimming removed 3 bases from V and 2 bases from J, with 10 bases in between. The germline gives CDR1 MDHEN, CDR2 SYDVKM. In DNA form, the CDR3 reads TGTGCCAGCAGTTTCACCAGGGGTAACACTGAAGCTTTCTTT. Encoded protein: CASSFTRGNTEAFF.

The J gene is TRBJ2-1, the V gene TRBV6-8; the match to TRBD1 covers 9 bases. Germline lookup yields CDR1 MNHGY and CDR2 SAAAGT. This CDR3 has 16 residues. V shed 4 bases and J 9 bases; nucleotides not matched to a gene: 13. The chain's CDR3 is CASSSTPGTGRGEQFF. DNA of the CDR3: TGTGCCAGCAGTTCGACCCCCGGGACAGGGCGAGGTGAGCAGTTCTTC.

The sample holds a few counts of this clonotype. This chain connects TRBV10-2 to TRBJ1-2, with a weak D call TRBD1 (5 bases). Germline CDR1 is WSHSY and CDR2 is SAAADI. This CDR3 region has 12 residues. Trimming removed 4 bases from V and 4 bases from J, with 7 bases in between. The chain's CDR3 is CASSGGTYGYTF. CDR3 nucleotides: TGCGCCAGCAGTGGGGGGACCTATGGCTACACCTTC.

In this sample, this clonotype turned up many times. The chain links TRBV12-3 or TRBV12-4 to TRBJ1-5; the D gene is possibly TRBD1 (5 bases). V lost 3 bases and J lost 7, with 10 bases in between. The CDR3 has 13 residues. This CDR3 is CASSFGGKQPQHF. The CDR3 bases are TGTGCCAGCAGTTTCGGGGGAAAGCAGCCCCAGCATTTT.

CDR3 DNA: TGTGCCAGCAGTTTCCCCTCCTCCCATAGCAATCAGCCCCAGCATTTT. Its protein product is CASSFPSSHSNQPQHF. The V call is TRBV28, the J call TRBJ1-5; D unresolved. Germline CDR1 reads MDHEN; CDR2 reads SYDVKM. V was trimmed by 3 bases and J by 0 bases, leaving 12 bases between them. This CDR3 spans 16 amino acids.

This chain joins TRBV7-3 and TRBJ2-5, with 13 bases fitting TRBD2. J was trimmed by 11 bases and V by 5 bases; bases with no gene match: 5. CDR3 length: 13 residues. Germline assignment: CDR1 SGHTA and CDR2 FQGTGA. This chain's CDR3 is CASSPTSGGPQYF. CDR3 nucleotides: TGTGCCAGCAGCCCGACTAGCGGGGGGCCTCAGTACTTC.

This clonotype was found a few times. In DNA form, the CDR3 reads TGTGCCAGCAGCCGGGGCGGACACAGCTCCTATAATTCACCCCTCCACTTT. It encodes CASSRGGHSSYNSPLHF. V is TRBV28 and J is TRBJ1-6; the D gene is possibly TRBD1 (5 bases). This CDR3 has 17 residues. Trimming took off 6 bases at V and 0 bases at J, with 15 bases between the two ends. CDR1 and CDR2 from the germline V gene are MDHEN and SYDVKM.

The J gene is TRBJ1-2, the V gene TRBV18; D is ambiguous. V was pared by 2 bases and J by 1 base, with 14 bases between. Germline V gene data show CDR1 as KGHSH and CDR2 as LQKENI. This CDR3 has 16 amino acids. DNA of the CDR3: TGTGCCAGCTCACCAGGATATGTAGAGGGTAACTATGGCTACACCTTC. Protein product: CASSPGYVEGNYGYTF.

V is TRBV7-2 and J is TRBJ2-3; 7 positions match TRBD2. The CDR3 extends over 13 amino acids. V was pared by 8 bases and J by 1 base, with 3 bases of the junction left unmatched. CDR1 is SGHTA and CDR2 is FQGNSA in the germline V gene. In DNA, the CDR3 is TGTGCCAGCGGCGGGGGTGGCACAGATACGCAGTATTTT. Translation gives CASGGGGTDTQYF.

This clonotype was counted only a few times. The chain has TRBV28 and TRBJ1-5, with D unresolved. Germline V gives CDR1 MDHEN, CDR2 SYDVKM. The CDR3 extends over 14 amino acids. The V end was cut by 3 bases, the J end by 6 bases, with 12 bases between. The CDR3 sequence: CASSFTRGSQPQHF. The DNA for the CDR3 is TGTGCCAGCAGTTTTACCCGGGGATCTCAGCCCCAGCATTTT.

The chain joins TRBV24-1 to TRBJ2-3, with D perhaps TRBD2 (6 bases). The V end lost 6 bases, the J end lost 2 bases, and 11 bases lay between the germline ends. CDR3 size: 14 residues. Germline V gene data show CDR1 as KGHDR and CDR2 as SFDVKD. The CDR3 spells CATSRGLSTDTQYF. The CDR3 region has the DNA TGTGCCACCAGTAGGGGACTTTCCACAGATACGCAGTATTTT.

The chain links TRBV28 to TRBJ1-3, with a weak D call TRBD1 (6 bases). Germline lookup yields CDR1 MDHEN and CDR2 SYDVKM. The CDR3 is made up of 16 amino acids. V was cut by 6 bases and J by 0 bases, with 15 bases left in between. CDR3 amino acids: CASRSGEGGSGNTIYF. The CDR3 coding sequence is TGTGCCAGCAGGTCGGGGGAAGGGGGCTCTGGAAACACCATATATTTT.

This clonotype was counted a few times. The chain couples TRBV10-3 to TRBJ1-2; the D is unclear. The CDR3 runs 14 residues. Trimming shortened V by 6 bases and J by 8 bases, and 19 bases separated the two germline ends. Germline CDR1 reads ENHRY; CDR2 reads SYGVKD. This CDR3 reads CAISATSDPIGYTF. CDR3 DNA: TGTGCCATCAGCGCGACATCCGACCCGATCGGCTACACCTTC.

This clonotype occurred many times. The V call is TRBV7-2, the J call TRBJ1-2; possible D gene TRBD1, 6 bases. The CDR3 consists of 17 residues. Trimming cost V 0 bases and J 5 bases, with 19 bases left between them. In germline, CDR1 is SGHTA, CDR2 FQGNSA. DNA of the CDR3: TGTGCCAGCAGCTTAGCTAGATTTGGCAGGGGAGCGTATGGCTACACCTTC. Its protein is CASSLARFGRGAYGYTF.

This sequence joins TRBV5-1 and TRBJ1-1; D call uncertain. V lost 1 base to trimming and J lost 2 bases, with 6 bases between them. CDR1 is SGHRS and CDR2 is YFSETQ in the germline V gene. This CDR3 contains 13 residues. CDR3 protein: CASSLFDNTEAFF. CDR3 coding DNA: TGCGCCAGCAGCTTGTTCGATAACACTGAAGCTTTCTTT.

The V and J genes are TRBV20-1 and TRBJ1-1; no clear D. The CDR3 is 12 residues long. The ends were cut back, 5 bases at V and 0 bases at J, with 7 bases in the middle. CDR1 is DFQATT and CDR2 is SNEGSKA in the germline V gene (reference sequence). CDR3 amino acids: CSAGSVNTEAFF. The CDR3 nucleotides read TGCAGTGCTGGCTCAGTGAACACTGAAGCTTTCTTT.

This chain uses TRBV12-3 or TRBV12-4 with TRBJ1-4; D ambiguous. The CDR3 is made up of 14 amino acids. Trimming left V 0 bases short and J 10 bases short, with 12 bases between. CDR3: CASSLAWYGGKLFF. CDR3 bases: TGTGCCAGCAGTTTAGCCTGGTACGGCGGAAAACTGTTTTTT.

J is TRBJ2-5 and V is TRBV7-9, with unresolved D. CDR1 and CDR2 from the germline V gene are SEHNR and FQNEAQ (reference sequence). This CDR3 has 13 residues. The V and J ends lost 3 bases and 6 bases respectively, with 11 bases between them. CDR3 residues: CASSLGTFKTQYF. In DNA, the CDR3 is TGTGCCAGCAGCTTGGGTACCTTCAAGACCCAGTACTTC.

This clonotype has a handful of counts. The rearrangement links TRBV10-3 to TRBJ1-3, with 7 positions matching TRBD1. The V segment lost 10 bases and the J segment 0 bases; nucleotides outside the gene matches: 9. The V gene's germline CDR1 is ENHRY and CDR2 SYGVKD. CDR3 length equals 15 residues. The CDR3 here is CASLKQGSSGNTIYF. CDR3 in DNA: TGTGCCAGCCTTAAACAGGGGAGCTCTGGAAACACCATATATTTT.

This clonotype was seen more than once but under ten times. The V gene is TRBV11-2, the J gene TRBJ2-5; unclear D gene. V was clipped by 3 bases and J by 4 bases, with 12 bases between them. Germline CDR1 SGHAT, CDR2 FQNNGV. This CDR3 spans 14 amino acids. CDR3 amino acids: CASSFSTEGETQYF. DNA for the CDR3: TGTGCCAGCAGCTTTTCAACAGAAGGAGAGACCCAGTACTTC.